Listed below are T cell receptor beta chains from one sample, sequenced in a study of control samples from healthy donors and cancer patients. TCRdb's copy holds only in-frame clones and misses some; the assay was immunoSEQ multiplex PCR. This sample has under 100,000 clones; 85% to 90% occur once, and the top ten carry 9% to 10%. Sequencing used PBMCs. The origin of the receptors is a woman aged 45-59 years with colorectal cancer. CDR3s include the opening cysteine and the closing phenylalanine or tryptophan. A D gene is named only where the DNA matches it firmly. Size is omitted from some rows. Given values are once, few, many or a class for expanded clones.

clone_size d_call j_call v_call cdr3_nt cdr3_aa
NA TRBD1 TRBJ1-3 TRBV7-8 TGTGCCAGCAGCCCTTGGGACAGGTCTGGAAACACCATATATTTT CASSPWDRSGNTIYF
NA NA TRBJ2-3 TRBV30 TGTGCCTGGAGTGTAAGAGGGAATACGCAGTATTTT CAWSVRGNTQYF
NA NA TRBJ1-2 TRBV7-2 TGTGCCAGCAGATGGACAGAATATGGCTACACCTTC CASRWTEYGYTF
NA NA TRBJ1-6 TRBV19 TGTGCCAGTAGTACAGCGGTTAATTCACCCCTCCACTTT CASSTAVNSPLHF
NA NA TRBJ2-2 TRBV20-1 TGCAGTGCTAGTCGGAACACCGGGGAGCTGTTTTTT CSASRNTGELFF
once NA TRBJ2-3 TRBV2 TGTGCCAGCATAGAGAGCACAGATACGCAGTATTTT CASIESTDTQYF
NA NA TRBJ1-1 TRBV5-1 TGCGCCAGCAGCTTCGGCAGAAGTGAAGCTTTCTTT CASSFGRSEAFF
NA TRBD1 TRBJ2-4 TRBV11-1 TGTGCCAGCAGCTTAGCCACAGGGGTACGCAAAAACATTCAGTACTTC CASSLATGVRKNIQYF
NA TRBD1 TRBJ1-2 TRBV30 TGTGCCTGGACGGGACAGGGGGGGAATGGCTACACCTTC CAWTGQGGNGYTF
NA NA TRBJ1-2 TRBV4-1 TGCGCCAGCAGCCAAGAATGGGGGCCTCACAACTATGGCTACACCTTC CASSQEWGPHNYGYTF
NA NA TRBJ1-1 TRBV19 TGTGCCAGTAGTATTACATGGGGCACTGAAGCTTTCTTT CASSITWGTEAFF
NA NA TRBJ1-2 TRBV27 TGTGCCAGCAGAGGGGGATTATCCTATGGCTACACCTTC CASRGGLSYGYTF
NA TRBD1 TRBJ2-2 TRBV10-1 TGCGCCAGCAGTGACCCCGGACAGGGGGCGAGCACCGGGGAGCTGTTTTTT CASSDPGQGASTGELFF
NA NA TRBJ1-1 TRBV5-4 TGTGCCAGCAGCTCCCGGGACAAGAACACTGAAGCTTTCTTT CASSSRDKNTEAFF
NA NA TRBJ1-5 TRBV7-8 TGTGCCAGCAGCTTAGGGGCCAGGGGATATAGCAATCAGCCCCAGCATTTT CASSLGARGYSNQPQHF
once NA TRBJ2-2 TRBV27 TGTGCCAGCAGTTTACATTTTTTGAGCGGGGAGCTGTTTTTT CASSLHFLSGELFF
NA NA TRBJ1-2 TRBV3-1/TRBV3-2 TGTGCCAGCAGCCAAGATCAGGCCCGAGGGGGGCGCGGCTACACCTTC CASSQDQARGGRGYTF
once TRBD1 TRBJ1-4 TRBV19 TGTGCCAGTAGGAACCGGGACAGGAGTGAAAAACTGTTTTTT CASRNRDRSEKLFF
NA NA TRBJ2-4 TRBV10-2 TGCGCCAGCAGTAGAGGGGATTACGGGCTAGCCAAAAACATTCAGTACTTC CASSRGDYGLAKNIQYF
NA NA TRBJ2-3 TRBV6-5 TGTGCCAGCAGTTACTCCCGACAGGATACGCAGTATTTT CASSYSRQDTQYF
NA NA TRBJ1-5 TRBV5-1 TGCGCCAGCAGCTTGGACCCTAGCAATCAGCCCCAGCATTTT CASSLDPSNQPQHF
NA NA TRBJ1-5 TRBV7-8 TGTGCCAGCAGCTTAGAACAGGCTATAGGCAATCAGCCCCAGCATTTT CASSLEQAIGNQPQHF
NA TRBD1 TRBJ2-3 TRBV11-3 TGTGCCAGCAGCTCATTCACCGGGACAGGGGGGTCAGATACGCAGTATTTT CASSSFTGTGGSDTQYF
NA NA TRBJ2-2 TRBV27 TGTGCCAGCAGTTTCCGAGGGAGTAGAAACACCGGGGAGCTGTTTTTT CASSFRGSRNTGELFF
NA TRBD1 TRBJ2-3 TRBV2 TGTGCCAGCAGTGACTGGGACAGGGGTCTGAGAGATACGCAGTATTTT CASSDWDRGLRDTQYF
NA TRBD1 TRBJ1-5 TRBV19 TGTGCCAGTAGTATCCGTGACAGGGTGACGCAACCCCAGCATTTT CASSIRDRVTQPQHF
NA NA TRBJ1-2 TRBV10-3 TGTGCCATCAGTGAGGGGGGTGGCTACACCTTC CAISEGGGYTF
NA NA TRBJ1-5 TRBV6-2/TRBV6-3 TGTGCCAGCAGTTACTCTCCAGGGAATCAGCCCCAGCATTTT CASSYSPGNQPQHF
NA TRBD1 TRBJ1-2 TRBV18 TGTGCCAGCTTACGAGAGGGACAGGCCAGCTATGGCTACACCTTC CASLREGQASYGYTF
once NA TRBJ1-2 TRBV9 TGTGCCAGCAGCGTTGGTTACAGTTTTAACTATGGCTACACCTTC CASSVGYSFNYGYTF
once NA TRBJ1-3 TRBV30 TGTGCCTGGAGTGTTCAGCCAACGGGAGGAAACACCATATATTTT CAWSVQPTGGNTIYF
NA NA TRBJ1-6 TRBV2 TGTGCCAGCACCCGGGTCCCACCGGGTAATTCACCCCTCCACTTT CASTRVPPGNSPLHF
once TRBD1 TRBJ2-1 TRBV24-1 TGTGCCACCAGTGAACACCGACAGGGGGGTATTTACAATGAGCAGTTCTTC CATSEHRQGGIYNEQFF
NA NA TRBJ1-1 TRBV4-3 TGCGCCAGCAGCCAAGGTTGGGACGCTGAAGCTTTCTTT CASSQGWDAEAFF
NA NA TRBJ1-3 TRBV5-1 TGCGCCAGCAGCATACAGGGAGAAAACACCATATATTTT CASSIQGENTIYF
few NA TRBJ1-1 TRBV2 TGTGCCGGTTCCGGGCAGATGAACACTGAAGCTTTCTTT CAGSGQMNTEAFF
NA NA TRBJ2-3 TRBV24-1 TGTGCCTCCCGCTCCGCTAGCACAGATACGCAGTATTTT CASRSASTDTQYF
NA NA TRBJ2-6 TRBV4-1 TGCGCCAGCAGCCAAGACGGGACACCCCTCTCTGGGGCCAACGTCCTGACTTTC CASSQDGTPLSGANVLTF
NA NA TRBJ1-4 TRBV28 TGTGCCAGCAGGGGGACGGTGGGTAATGAAAAACTGTTTTTT CASRGTVGNEKLFF
NA TRBD1 TRBJ1-3 TRBV7-9 TGTGCCAGCAGCTTGGCAGGGGGCGCGGAAGGAAACACCATATATTTT CASSLAGGAEGNTIYF
NA NA TRBJ2-5 TRBV2 TGTGCCAGCAGTGAGATCCCTGTGGAGACCCAGTACTTC CASSEIPVETQYF
NA NA TRBJ1-3 TRBV7-2 TGTGCCAGCAGCTTACAGCGGGGAACTGGAAACACCATATATTTT CASSLQRGTGNTIYF
NA NA TRBJ1-1 TRBV9 TGTGCCAGCAGCGTAGCGGGTGCGACAGCTCTTAACACTGAAGCTTTCTTT CASSVAGATALNTEAFF
NA NA TRBJ1-3 TRBV4-1 TGCGCCAGCAGCCAACTTGGCTCTGGAAACACCATATATTTT CASSQLGSGNTIYF
NA NA TRBJ1-3 TRBV2 TGTGCCAGCAGGGGAGGGCTGACTGGAAACACCATATATTTT CASRGGLTGNTIYF
once NA TRBJ1-5 TRBV6-2/TRBV6-3 TGTGCCAGCAGTAGCAGACGACAGGCGATTAGCAATCAGCCCCAGCATTTT CASSSRRQAISNQPQHF
NA NA TRBJ2-1 TRBV18 TGTGCCAGCTCACCCCTCCAGACGACAGGCGAGCAGTTCTTC CASSPLQTTGEQFF